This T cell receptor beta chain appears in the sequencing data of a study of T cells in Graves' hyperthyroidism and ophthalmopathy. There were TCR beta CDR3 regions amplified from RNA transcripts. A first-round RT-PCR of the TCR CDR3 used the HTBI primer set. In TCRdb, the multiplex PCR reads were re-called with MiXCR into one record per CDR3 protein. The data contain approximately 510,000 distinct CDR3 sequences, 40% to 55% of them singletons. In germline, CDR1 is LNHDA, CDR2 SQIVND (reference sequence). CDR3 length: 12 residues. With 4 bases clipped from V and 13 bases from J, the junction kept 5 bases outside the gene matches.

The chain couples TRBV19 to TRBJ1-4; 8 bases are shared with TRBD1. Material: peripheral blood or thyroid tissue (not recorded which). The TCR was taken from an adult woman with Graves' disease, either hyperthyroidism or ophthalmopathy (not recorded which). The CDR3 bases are TGTGCCAGTAGTACCGGACAGGGAAGACTGTTTTTT. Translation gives CASSTGQGRLFF.